This T cell receptor (beta chain) was recorded in a study of T cells after posttransplantation cyclophosphamide. Findings of the study overall: Recipient CMV seropositivity and CMV reactivation strongly tracked TRB clonality.

Treatment was busulfan-fludarabine conditioning, a marrow graft, and cyclophosphamide on days +3 and +4. About this clone: The antigen remains undetermined.

There are 16 residues in the CDR3. Germline-derived CDR1 and CDR2 are SGDLS and YYNGEE. V was shortened by 0 bases and J by 4 bases, with 14 bases between the two germline ends. This table comes from immunoSEQ multiplex PCR, and its TCRdb copy is limited to in-frame clones, with some not included. Among approximately 6,200 clones listed, 82% were seen once. The chain combines TRBV9 with TRBJ2-1; D is possibly TRBD2 (6 bases). The source of this sequence is a male patient between 45 and 60 years old who received an allogeneic stem cell transplant from a related donor and was CMV-positive. T cells may partly derive from the graft donor. The sample consisted of CD4+ T cells sorted from blood, taken about 350 days after allogeneic stem cell transplant with posttransplant cyclophosphamide. CDR3 region: CASSVAYSGQYNEQFF. CDR3 coding DNA: TGTGCCAGCAGCGTAGCATATAGCGGACAATACAATGAGCAGTTCTTC.